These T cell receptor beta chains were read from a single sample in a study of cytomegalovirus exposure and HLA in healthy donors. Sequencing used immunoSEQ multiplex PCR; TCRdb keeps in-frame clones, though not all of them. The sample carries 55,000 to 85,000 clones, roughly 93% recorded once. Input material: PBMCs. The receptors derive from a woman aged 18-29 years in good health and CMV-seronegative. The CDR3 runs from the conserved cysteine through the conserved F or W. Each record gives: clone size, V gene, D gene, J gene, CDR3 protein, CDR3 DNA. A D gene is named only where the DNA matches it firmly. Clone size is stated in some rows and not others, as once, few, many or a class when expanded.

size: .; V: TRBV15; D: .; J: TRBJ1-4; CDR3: CATRSTGGGEKLFF; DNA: TGTGCCACCAGGTCGACAGGAGGTGGTGAAAAACTGTTTTTT
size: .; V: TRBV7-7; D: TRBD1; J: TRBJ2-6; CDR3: CASSLATGPGANVLTF; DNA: TGTGCTAGCAGCTTAGCGACAGGGCCTGGGGCCAACGTCCTGACTTTC
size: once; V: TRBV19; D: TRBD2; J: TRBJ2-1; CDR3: CASSDSPGLAVWVQFF; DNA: TGTGCCAGTAGTGACTCTCCGGGACTAGCGGTTTGGGTGCAGTTCTTC
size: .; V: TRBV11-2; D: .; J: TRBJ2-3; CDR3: CASRHGSGNTQYF; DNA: TGTGCCAGCAGGCACGGTAGCGGTAATACGCAGTATTTT
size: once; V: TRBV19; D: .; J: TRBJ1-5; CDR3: CASSIDLGRDQPQHF; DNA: TGTGCCAGTAGTATAGATTTGGGGAGGGATCAGCCCCAGCATTTT
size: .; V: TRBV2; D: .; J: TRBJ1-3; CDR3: CASSESLRDTIYF; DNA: TGTGCCAGCAGTGAAAGCCTCCGAGACACCATATATTTT
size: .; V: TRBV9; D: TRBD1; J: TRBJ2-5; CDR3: CASSVSGGHQETQYF; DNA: TGTGCCAGCAGCGTGTCAGGGGGACACCAAGAGACCCAGTACTTC
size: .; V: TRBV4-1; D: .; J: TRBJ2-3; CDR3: CASNPGGSTDTQYF; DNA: TGCGCCAGCAATCCCGGGGGAAGCACAGATACGCAGTATTTT
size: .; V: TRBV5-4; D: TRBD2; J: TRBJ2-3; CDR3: CASSFTSGSSTDTQYF; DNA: TGTGCCAGCAGCTTTACTAGCGGGAGTTCGACAGATACGCAGTATTTT
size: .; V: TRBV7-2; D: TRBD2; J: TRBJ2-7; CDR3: CASSISGGAFYEQYF; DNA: TGTGCCAGCAGCATTAGCGGGGGGGCTTTCTACGAGCAGTACTTC
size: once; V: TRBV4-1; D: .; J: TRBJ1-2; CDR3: CASSQPTRDKGRGYTF; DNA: TGCGCCAGCAGCCAACCAACCCGGGACAAGGGACGAGGCTACACCTTC
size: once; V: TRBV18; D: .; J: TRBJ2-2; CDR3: CASAQSANTGELFF; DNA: TGTGCCAGCGCCCAGAGCGCAAACACCGGGGAGCTGTTTTTT
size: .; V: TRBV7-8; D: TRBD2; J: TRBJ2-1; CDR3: CASSLSLAGVAIGEQFF; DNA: TGTGCCAGCAGCTTATCCCTAGCGGGAGTTGCGATAGGGGAGCAGTTCTTC
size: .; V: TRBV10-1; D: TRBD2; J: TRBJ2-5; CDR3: CASSELRGGTQYF; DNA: TGCGCCAGCAGTGAATTACGGGGGGGAACCCAGTACTTC
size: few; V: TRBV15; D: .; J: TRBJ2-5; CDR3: CATSRIGIYQETQYF; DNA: TGTGCCACCAGCAGGATCGGGATATACCAAGAGACCCAGTACTTC
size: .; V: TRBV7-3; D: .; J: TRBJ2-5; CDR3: CASSLCVRRARQETQYF; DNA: TGTGCCAGCAGCTTATGTGTCCGGCGGGCGCGCCAAGAGACCCAGTACTTC
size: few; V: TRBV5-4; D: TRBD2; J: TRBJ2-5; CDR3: CASTASGGVETQYF; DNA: TGTGCCAGCACCGCAAGCGGGGGGGTTGAGACCCAGTACTTC
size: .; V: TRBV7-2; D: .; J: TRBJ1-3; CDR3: CASSLATGGNTIYF; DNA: TGTGCCAGCAGCTTGGCGACAGGTGGAAACACCATATATTTT
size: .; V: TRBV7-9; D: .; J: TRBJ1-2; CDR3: CASSSVAGANYGYTF; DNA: TGTGCCAGCAGCTCCGTGGCGGGGGCTAACTATGGCTACACCTTC
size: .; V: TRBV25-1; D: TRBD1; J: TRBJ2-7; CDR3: CASSITGVYEQYF; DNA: TGTGCCAGCAGCATTACAGGGGTCTACGAGCAGTACTTC
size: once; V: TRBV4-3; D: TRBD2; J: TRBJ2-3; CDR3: CASSQGSISGGADTQYF; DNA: TGCGCCAGCAGCCAGGGCTCGATTAGCGGGGGGGCCGATACGCAGTATTTT
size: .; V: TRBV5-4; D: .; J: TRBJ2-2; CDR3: CASSYGADQVGELFF; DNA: TGTGCCAGCAGCTATGGGGCCGACCAGGTCGGGGAGCTGTTTTTT
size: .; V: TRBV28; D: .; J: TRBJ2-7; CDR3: CASSQIYEQYF; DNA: TGTGCCAGCAGTCAAATTTACGAGCAGTACTTC